These 3 T cell receptor beta chains were sequenced from one sample in a study of immune cell composition in non-small cell lung cancer. Normal lung sampling was at least 3 cm from the tumour, as distant as possible. Some clones are missing from TCRdb's copy, which holds only in-frame ones; the method was immunoSEQ multiplex PCR. Seen here are roughly 15,000 clones, 77% observed once, and the top ten hold approximately 9.2%. Separately, the same data were catalogued under a study of CD4 T cells in lung cancer.

The specimen sequenced was non-adjacent lung tissue. The receptor set was obtained from a human donor with non-small cell lung cancer.

The chain carries TRBV4-3 and TRBJ1-6; tentative D call: TRBD1 (5 bases). CDR1 is LGHNA, CDR2 YSLEER, per germline. V was trimmed by 0 bases and J by 10 bases, leaving 16 bases between them. The CDR3 totals 16 residues. In nucleotides, the CDR3 is TGCGCCAGCAGCCAAGAGTTAGGCAGGGTGGGCTCACCCCTCCACTTT. Amino acid sequence: CASSQELGRVGSPLHF.

The rearrangement links TRBV5-1 to TRBJ2-5; D possibly corresponds to TRBD1 (6 bases). V shed 7 bases and J shed 3 bases, with 19 bases lying between them. The CDR3 is 15 amino acids. Germline V gene data show CDR1 as SGHRS and CDR2 as YFSETQ. CDR3 sequence reads: CASGLGTYREETQYF. The CDR3 DNA sequence: TGCGCCAGCGGATTGGGAACGTACAGGGAAGAGACCCAGTACTTC.

The chain couples TRBV7-2 to TRBJ2-3; 7 nucleotides align to TRBD1. The CDR3 runs 16 residues. J lost 0 bases, V lost 2 bases, and 5 bases had no gene match. CDR1 is SGHTA, CDR2 FQGNSA, per germline. The CDR3 DNA follows: TGTGCCAGCAGCTTAATAGGGGGCACTAGCACAGATACGCAGTATTTT. Its translation: CASSLIGGTSTDTQYF.